The 17 T cell receptor beta chains in this list originate from one sample, sequenced in a study of blood T cell repertoires in COVID-19. Measured with immunoSEQ multiplex PCR; TCRdb has only the in-frame clones, and not every one. The sample holds 280,000 or so clones, 87% seen once. Sequenced sample: PBMCs or T cells enriched from blood (not recorded which). The receptors shown here come from a woman aged 40 to 50 who had recovered from COVID-19.

The V and J genes are TRBV7-9 and TRBJ1-2, with a possible D match to TRBD1 (5 bases). This CDR3 is built from 14 residues. The germline V gene encodes CDR1 SEHNR and CDR2 FQNEAQ (reference sequence). Deletions cut 1 base from V and 7 bases from J, with 13 bases between. DNA for the CDR3: TGTGCCAGCAGCTTAGTGGCAGGGCATACTGGCTACACCTTC. Protein product: CASSLVAGHTGYTF.

This clone was detected a few times. CDR3 protein: CAWRQGLNQPQHF. CDR3 bases: TGTGCCTGGAGACAGGGGCTTAATCAGCCCCAGCATTTT. The V gene is TRBV30, the J gene TRBJ1-5; TRBD1 aligns across 7 bases. This CDR3 comprises 13 residues. Germline V gene lookup returns CDR1 GTSNPN and CDR2 SVGIG (reference sequence). J lost 4 bases, V lost 3 bases, and 3 bases had no gene match.

This chain joins TRBV7-9 and TRBJ1-2, with D maybe TRBD1 (5 bases). The CDR3 has 15 amino acids. V was pared by 4 bases and J by 4 bases, with 16 bases between. The germline V gene has CDR1 SEHNR and CDR2 FQNEAQ (reference sequence). The CDR3: CASSSSSTAFYGYTF. The DNA of the CDR3 is TGTGCCAGCAGCTCGAGTTCGACAGCCTTCTATGGCTACACCTTC.

Here the CDR3 reads CATSDATGDTQYF. Here the CDR3 DNA reads TGTGCCACCAGTGATGCCACAGGGGATACGCAGTATTTT. V gene TRBV24-1 combines with J gene TRBJ2-3; tentative D call: TRBD1 (6 bases). Germline values: CDR1 KGHDR, CDR2 SFDVKD. The CDR3 runs to 13 residues. The V gene lost 3 bases and the J gene lost 6 bases, with 9 bases spanning the gap.

The chain uses TRBV28 and TRBJ2-1, with 11 bases aligning to TRBD1. Germline V CDR1 and CDR2: MDHEN, SYDVKM. V lost 6 bases and J lost 6; bases outside the gene matches: 10. This CDR3 is built from 16 residues. This CDR3 reads CASRTSGTGGGNEQFF. CDR3 nucleotide sequence: TGTGCCAGCAGAACCTCCGGGACAGGGGGAGGCAATGAGCAGTTCTTC.

The chain employs TRBV9 and TRBJ2-1; 8 positions agree with TRBD2. V gave up 0 bases and J gave up 3 bases; unmatched junction bases: 5. The CDR3 length is 16 residues. Germline values: CDR1 SGDLS, CDR2 YYNGEE. The CDR3 is CASSVAAGVDYNEQFF. In nucleotides, the CDR3 is TGTGCCAGCAGCGTAGCAGCGGGAGTAGACTACAATGAGCAGTTCTTC.

The V call is TRBV29-1, the J call TRBJ2-3; 7 nucleotides align to TRBD1. The CDR3 length is 12 residues. Trimming at V came to 6 bases and at J to 4 bases, leaving 4 bases not matched to a gene. Germline-derived CDR1 and CDR2 are SQVTM and ANQGSEA. CDR3 DNA sequence: TGCAGCGTATCCGGACAGGCAGATACGCAGTATTTT. Protein product: CSVSGQADTQYF.

This clone was seen only once. The chain uses TRBV15 and TRBJ1-5, with D unclear. CDR1 and CDR2 (germline): LNHNV, YYDKDF (reference sequence). V dropped 0 bases and J dropped 3 bases, with 12 bases sitting between them. There are 16 residues in the CDR3. CDR3 bases: TGTGCCACCAGCAGAGATCCCGGAGGATCCAATCAGCCCCAGCATTTT. Residues: CATSRDPGGSNQPQHF.

The V and J genes are TRBV4-1 and TRBJ1-5; maybe TRBD1 (5 bases). The CDR3 sequence is 14 residues long. Germline CDR1 MGHRA, CDR2 YSYEKL. Between the trimmed V and J ends, which lost 6 bases and 4 bases, there was a span of 13 bases. The CDR3 nucleotides are TGCGCCAGCAGGGAGCAGGGTACGAATCAGCCCCAGCATTTT. It specifies CASREQGTNQPQHF.

The chain links TRBV7-9 to TRBJ1-3; TRBD1 is a possible D gene (5 bases). The V and J ends lost 1 base and 2 bases respectively, with 9 bases between them. This CDR3 spans 15 amino acids. The germline V gene has CDR1 SEHNR and CDR2 FQNEAQ (reference sequence). The CDR3 DNA follows: TGTGCCAGCAGCTTAGTCAGACAGACTGGAAACACCATATATTTT. Its protein is CASSLVRQTGNTIYF.

This clone was counted a single time. The J gene is TRBJ2-7, the V gene TRBV20-1, with 8 nucleotides matching TRBD1. After removal of 3 bases from V and 2 bases from J, the junction contained 15 bases not matched to a gene. The CDR3 runs to 17 residues. CDR1 and CDR2 from the germline V gene are DFQATT and SNEGSKA (reference sequence). DNA for the CDR3: TGCAGTGCTAGTCAAGGGGGGCGGGGACAGGTCACCTACGAGCAGTACTTC. Translation: CSASQGGRGQVTYEQYF.

This chain links TRBV3-1 (or the pseudogene TRBV3-2) with TRBJ2-7, with a possible D match to TRBD2 (6 bases). CDR1 and CDR2 from the germline V gene are LGHDT and YNNKEL (reference sequence). V shed 4 bases and J shed 1 base, with 11 bases lying between them. CDR3 length: 14 residues. CDR3 sequence reads: CASSRGTESYEQYF. In DNA, the CDR3 is TGTGCCAGCAGCCGTGGGACTGAATCCTACGAGCAGTACTTC.

This chain uses TRBV29-1 with TRBJ2-2, with 8 bases fitting TRBD2. Trimming cost V 7 bases and J 7 bases; bases outside gene matches: 8. The CDR3 consists of 13 residues. In germline, CDR1 is SQVTM, CDR2 ANQGSEA. CDR3: CSGGLVLGGELFF. The CDR3 DNA is TGCAGCGGGGGACTAGTTTTGGGCGGGGAGCTGTTTTTT.

The chain recombines TRBV28 with TRBJ2-2; TRBD2 agrees at 8 bases. The J segment lost 0 bases and the V segment lost 4 bases, leaving 4 bases of the junction unmatched. The CDR3 has 16 amino acids. Germline lookup yields CDR1 MDHEN and CDR2 SYDVKM. The CDR3, as DNA: TGTGCCAGCAGTTCGCGGGAGGCCGCGAACACCGGGGAGCTGTTTTTT. Protein: CASSSREAANTGELFF.

This chain's CDR3 is CASSLFPTGELFF. The CDR3 DNA follows: TGTGCCAGCAGCTTGTTTCCAACCGGGGAGCTGTTTTTT. The rearrangement uses TRBV5-4 and TRBJ2-2; D ambiguous. V lost 1 base and J 5 bases, leaving 6 bases between the germline ends. The CDR3 contains 13 residues. Germline V CDR1 and CDR2: SGHNT, YYREEE (reference sequence).

With regard to this clone: One junction end does not reproduce the germline sequence, and a read error may be involved. The chain links TRBV7-9 to TRBJ1-4; D gene ambiguous. The CDR3 runs 15 residues. From germline, CDR1 is SEHNR and CDR2 FQNEAQ (reference sequence). This CDR3 is CASTQSQTTNEKLFF. The CDR3 DNA follows: TGTGCCAGCACCCAAAGTCAGACAACCAATGAAAAACTGTTTTTT.

The chain combines TRBV5-4 with TRBJ2-1, with TRBD2 identical over 13 bases. The germline CDR1 and CDR2 sequences are SGHNT and YYREEE (reference sequence). V was pared by 2 bases and J by 6 bases, with 2 bases of the junction left unmatched. The CDR3 totals 15 residues. The chain's CDR3 is CASSFGTSGANEQFF. CDR3 nucleotides: TGTGCCAGCAGCTTCGGGACTAGCGGGGCCAATGAGCAGTTCTTC.